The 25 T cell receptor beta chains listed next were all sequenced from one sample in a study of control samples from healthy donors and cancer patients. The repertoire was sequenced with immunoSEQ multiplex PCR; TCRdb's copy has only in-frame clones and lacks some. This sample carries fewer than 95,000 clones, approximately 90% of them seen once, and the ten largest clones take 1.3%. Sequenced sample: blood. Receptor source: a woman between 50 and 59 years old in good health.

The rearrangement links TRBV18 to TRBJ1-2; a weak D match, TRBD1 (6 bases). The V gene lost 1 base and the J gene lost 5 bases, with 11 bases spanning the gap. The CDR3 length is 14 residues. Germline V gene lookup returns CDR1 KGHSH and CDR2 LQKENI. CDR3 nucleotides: TGTGCCAGCTCACCACTAGGACAGAAGTATGGCTACACCTTC. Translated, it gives CASSPLGQKYGYTF.

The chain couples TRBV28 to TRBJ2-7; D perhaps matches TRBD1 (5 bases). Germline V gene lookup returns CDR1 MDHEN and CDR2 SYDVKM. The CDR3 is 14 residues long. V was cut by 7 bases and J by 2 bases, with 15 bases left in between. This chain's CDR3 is CASNRQLPTYEQYF. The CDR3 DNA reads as TGTGCCAGCAATCGACAGCTCCCTACCTACGAGCAGTACTTC.

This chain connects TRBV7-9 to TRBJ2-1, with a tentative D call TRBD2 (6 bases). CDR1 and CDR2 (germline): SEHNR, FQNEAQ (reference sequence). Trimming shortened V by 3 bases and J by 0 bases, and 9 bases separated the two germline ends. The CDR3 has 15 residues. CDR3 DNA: TGTGCCAGCAGCTTGGGACTCAGCTCCTACAATGAGCAGTTCTTC. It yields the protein CASSLGLSSYNEQFF.

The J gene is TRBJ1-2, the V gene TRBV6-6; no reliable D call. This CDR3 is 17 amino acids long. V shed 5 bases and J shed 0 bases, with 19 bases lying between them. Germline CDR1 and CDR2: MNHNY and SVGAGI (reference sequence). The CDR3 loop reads CASSRRVGRLANYGYTF. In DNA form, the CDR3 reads TGTGCCAGCAGTCGAAGGGTGGGCCGTTTAGCTAACTATGGCTACACCTTC.

The CDR3 is CASSFSRGQGEQYF. The CDR3 bases are TGTGCCAGCAGTTTTAGCAGGGGGCAGGGCGAGCAGTACTTC. The chain has TRBV27 and TRBJ2-7; 8 bases agree with TRBD1. Germline V CDR1 and CDR2: MNHEY, SMNVEV (reference sequence). There are 14 residues in the CDR3. The ends lost 3 bases at V and 6 bases at J; junction bases unmatched: 7.

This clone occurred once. The CDR3 loop is CASSLSAARGRFGQPQHF. CDR3 in DNA: TGTGCCAGCAGTTTATCAGCAGCAAGGGGGCGCTTTGGACAGCCCCAGCATTTT. The rearrangement links TRBV27 to TRBJ1-5; TRBD1 agrees at 7 bases. Germline V CDR1 and CDR2: MNHEY, SMNVEV (reference sequence). There are 18 residues in the CDR3. V trimming: 0 bases; J trimming: 7 bases; junction bases outside the gene matches: 15.

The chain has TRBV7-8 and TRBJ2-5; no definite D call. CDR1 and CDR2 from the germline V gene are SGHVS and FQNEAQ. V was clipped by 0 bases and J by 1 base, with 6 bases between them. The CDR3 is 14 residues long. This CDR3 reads CASSLARAQETQYF. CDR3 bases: TGTGCCAGCAGCTTAGCCCGGGCCCAAGAGACCCAGTACTTC.

The CDR3 is CASSPPLGNGLLNEQFF. As DNA, the CDR3 is TGTGCCAGCTCACCACCCCTCGGGAACGGACTACTCAATGAGCAGTTCTTC. The chain links TRBV18 to TRBJ2-1; D perhaps matches TRBD2 (6 bases). The CDR3 spans 17 residues. Germline values: CDR1 KGHSH, CDR2 LQKENI. V was pared by 0 bases and J by 6 bases, with 18 bases between.

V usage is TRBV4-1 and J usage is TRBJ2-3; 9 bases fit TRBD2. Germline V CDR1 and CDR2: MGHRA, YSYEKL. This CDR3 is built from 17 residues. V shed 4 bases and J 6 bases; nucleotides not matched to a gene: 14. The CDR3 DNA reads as TGCGCCAGCAGCCCCCGGGGGAGCGGGGGGTTCGGGGATACGCAGTATTTT. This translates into CASSPRGSGGFGDTQYF.

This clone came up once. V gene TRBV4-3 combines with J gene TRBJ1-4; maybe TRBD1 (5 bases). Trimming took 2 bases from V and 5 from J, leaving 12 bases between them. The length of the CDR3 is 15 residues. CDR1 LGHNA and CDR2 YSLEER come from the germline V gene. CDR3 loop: CASSQSRGGNEKLFF. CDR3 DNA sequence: TGCGCCAGCAGCCAATCCCGGGGCGGGAATGAAAAACTGTTTTTT.

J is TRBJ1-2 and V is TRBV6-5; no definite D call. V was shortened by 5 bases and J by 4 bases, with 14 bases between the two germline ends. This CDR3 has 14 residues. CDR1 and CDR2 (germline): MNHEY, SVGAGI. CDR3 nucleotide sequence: TGTGCCAGCAGTCCCGGGGTGAAAAGCTATGGCTACACCTTC. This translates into CASSPGVKSYGYTF.

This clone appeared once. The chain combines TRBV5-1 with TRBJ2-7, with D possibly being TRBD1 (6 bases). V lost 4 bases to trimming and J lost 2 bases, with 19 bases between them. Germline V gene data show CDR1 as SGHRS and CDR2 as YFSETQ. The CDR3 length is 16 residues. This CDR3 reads CASSPTGRKSPYEQYF. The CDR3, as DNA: TGCGCCAGCAGCCCTACAGGGAGAAAATCCCCCTACGAGCAGTACTTC. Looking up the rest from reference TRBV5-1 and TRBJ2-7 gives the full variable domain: KAGVTQTPRYLIKTRGQQVTLSCSPISGHRSVSWYQQTPGQGLQFLFEYFSETQRNKGNFPGRFSGRQFSNSRSEMNVSTLELGDSALYLCASSPTGRKSPYEQYFGPGTRLTVT.

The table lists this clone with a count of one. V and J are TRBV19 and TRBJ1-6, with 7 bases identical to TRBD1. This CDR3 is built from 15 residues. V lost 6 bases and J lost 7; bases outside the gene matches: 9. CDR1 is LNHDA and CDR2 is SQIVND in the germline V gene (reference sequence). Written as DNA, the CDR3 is TGTGCCAGTAGGGACTTCGACAGGGCGAATTCACCCCTCCACTTT. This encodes CASRDFDRANSPLHF.

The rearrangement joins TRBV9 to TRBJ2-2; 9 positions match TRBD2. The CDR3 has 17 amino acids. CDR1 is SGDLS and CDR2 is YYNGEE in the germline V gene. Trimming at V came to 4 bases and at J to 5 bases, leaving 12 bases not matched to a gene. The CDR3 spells CASSSLPGGLATGELFF. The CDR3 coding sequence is TGTGCCAGCAGCTCCCTCCCGGGGGGACTAGCAACCGGGGAGCTGTTTTTT.

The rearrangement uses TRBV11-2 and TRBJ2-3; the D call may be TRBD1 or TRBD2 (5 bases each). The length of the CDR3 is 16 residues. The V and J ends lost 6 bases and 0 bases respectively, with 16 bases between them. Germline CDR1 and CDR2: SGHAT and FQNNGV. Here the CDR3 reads CASSSGTGGSTDTQYF. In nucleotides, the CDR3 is TGTGCCAGCAGTTCCGGGACCGGAGGAAGCACAGATACGCAGTATTTT.

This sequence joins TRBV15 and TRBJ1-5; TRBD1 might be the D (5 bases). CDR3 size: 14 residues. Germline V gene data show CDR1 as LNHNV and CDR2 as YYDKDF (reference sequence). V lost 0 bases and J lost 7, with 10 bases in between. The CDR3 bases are TGTGCCACCAGCAGAGATAAAAACAGGCAGCCCCAGCATTTT. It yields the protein CATSRDKNRQPQHF.

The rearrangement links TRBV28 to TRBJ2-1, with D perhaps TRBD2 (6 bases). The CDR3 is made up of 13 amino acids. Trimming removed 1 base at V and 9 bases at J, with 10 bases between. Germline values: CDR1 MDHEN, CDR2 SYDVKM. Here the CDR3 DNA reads TGTGCCAGCAGTTTATCGGGGGACGGTGAGCAGTTCTTC. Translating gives CASSLSGDGEQFF.

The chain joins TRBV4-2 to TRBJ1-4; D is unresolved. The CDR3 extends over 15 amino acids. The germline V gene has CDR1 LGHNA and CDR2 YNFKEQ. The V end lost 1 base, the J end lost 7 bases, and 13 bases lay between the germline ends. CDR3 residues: CASSQGTEVSEKLFF. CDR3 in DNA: TGTGCCAGCAGCCAAGGGACGGAGGTCTCTGAAAAACTGTTTTTT.

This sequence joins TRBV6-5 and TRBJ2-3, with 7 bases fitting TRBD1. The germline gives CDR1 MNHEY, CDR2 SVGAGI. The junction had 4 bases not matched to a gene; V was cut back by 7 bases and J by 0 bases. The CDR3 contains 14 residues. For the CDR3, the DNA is TGTGCCAGCAAGGTGGGACAGAGCACAGATACGCAGTATTTT. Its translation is CASKVGQSTDTQYF.

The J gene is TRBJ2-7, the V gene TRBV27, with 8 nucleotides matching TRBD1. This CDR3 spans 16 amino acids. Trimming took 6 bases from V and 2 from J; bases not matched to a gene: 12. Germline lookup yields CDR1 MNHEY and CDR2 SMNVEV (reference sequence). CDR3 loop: CASRGAGTGITYEQYF. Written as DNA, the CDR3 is TGTGCCAGCAGGGGGGCGGGGACAGGAATCACCTACGAGCAGTACTTC.

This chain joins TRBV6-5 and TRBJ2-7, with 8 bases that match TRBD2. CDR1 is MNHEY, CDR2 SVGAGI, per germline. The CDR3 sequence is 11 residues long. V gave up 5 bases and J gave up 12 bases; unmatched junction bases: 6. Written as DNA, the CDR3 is TGTGCCAGCAGTCCCGGGACTAGTTTGTACTTC. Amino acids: CASSPGTSLYF.

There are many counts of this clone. CDR3 loop: CASSPISSNYGYTF. The CDR3 DNA reads as TGTGCCAGCAGCCCCATATCTTCTAACTATGGCTACACCTTC. V usage is TRBV2 and J usage is TRBJ1-2; D remains ambiguous. V was cut by 6 bases and J by 0 bases, with 11 bases left in between. CDR1 and CDR2 (germline): SNHLY, FYNNEI. CDR3 length equals 14 residues.

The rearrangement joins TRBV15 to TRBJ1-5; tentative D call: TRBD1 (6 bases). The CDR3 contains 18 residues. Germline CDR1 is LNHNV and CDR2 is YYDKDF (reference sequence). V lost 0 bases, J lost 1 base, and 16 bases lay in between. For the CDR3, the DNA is TGTGCCACCAGCAGAGACCTAACACAGGGTATAAGCAATCAGCCCCAGCATTTT. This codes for CATSRDLTQGISNQPQHF.

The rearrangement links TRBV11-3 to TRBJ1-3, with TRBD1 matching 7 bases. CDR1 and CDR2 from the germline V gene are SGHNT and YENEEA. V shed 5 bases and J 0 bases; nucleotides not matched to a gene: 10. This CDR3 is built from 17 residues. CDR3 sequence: CASSPGGGDYSGNTIYF. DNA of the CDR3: TGTGCCAGCAGCCCCGGAGGGGGCGACTACTCTGGAAACACCATATATTTT. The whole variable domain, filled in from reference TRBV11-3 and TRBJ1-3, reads EAGVVQSPRYKIIEKKQPVAFWCNPISGHNTLYWYLQNLGQGPELLIRYENEEAVDDSQLPKDRFSAERLKGVDSTLKIQPAELGDSAVYLCASSPGGGDYSGNTIYFGEGSWLTVV.

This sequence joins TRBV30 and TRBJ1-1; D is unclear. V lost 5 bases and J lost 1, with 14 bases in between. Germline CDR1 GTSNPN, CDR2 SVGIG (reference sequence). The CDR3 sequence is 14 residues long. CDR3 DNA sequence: TGTGCCTGGTCCCGCCCCTTAGGGAACACTGAAGCTTTCTTT. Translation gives CAWSRPLGNTEAFF.